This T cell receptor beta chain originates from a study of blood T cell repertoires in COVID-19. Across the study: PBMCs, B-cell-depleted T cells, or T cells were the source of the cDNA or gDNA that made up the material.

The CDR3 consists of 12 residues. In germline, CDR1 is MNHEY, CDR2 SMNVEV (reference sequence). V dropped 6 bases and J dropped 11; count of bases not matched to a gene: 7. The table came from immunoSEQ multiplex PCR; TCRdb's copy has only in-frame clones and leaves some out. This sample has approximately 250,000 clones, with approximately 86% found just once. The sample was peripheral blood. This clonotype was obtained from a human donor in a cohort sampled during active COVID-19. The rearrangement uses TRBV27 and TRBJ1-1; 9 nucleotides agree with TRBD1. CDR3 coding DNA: TGTGCCAGCAGATCCGGGGACAGGGATGCTTTCTTT. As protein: CASRSGDRDAFF.